This entry lists 8 T cell receptor beta chains sequenced from one sample in a study of EBV T-cell therapy then PD-1 blockade in nasopharyngeal carcinoma (dated by TCRdb to about 2021). The treatment or condition label of this sample denotes: AdE1-LMPpoly-expanded autologous EBV-specific T-cell therapy followed by anti-PD-1 nivolumab. The library was made by the immunoSEQ multiplex PCR assay. TCRdb mirrors the immuneACCESS table, restricted to in-frame sequences. Some clones are absent from its copies; in checked studies, under half trace to an unresolved V gene, and the reason for the others is unknown. This sample comprises about 20,000 clones, 82% of them detected only once. The top ten constitute 20% to 25% of the sample. These receptors' targets are unknown. This sample comprised CD8+ T cells from blood, obtained at day -245 from a patient whose treatment included autologous EBV-specific T cells and nivolumab. The receptors come from a middle-aged man with nasopharyngeal carcinoma.

CDR3 nucleotide sequence: TGTGCCAGCAGTTTACGGGGGGTGGATGAAAAACTGTTTTTT. This translates into CASSLRGVDEKLFF. This sequence joins TRBV28 and TRBJ1-4; D possibly corresponds to TRBD1 (5 bases). This CDR3 has 14 residues. Germline CDR1 reads MDHEN; CDR2 reads SYDVKM. V was cut by 2 bases and J by 6 bases, with 10 bases left in between.

The J gene is TRBJ2-1, the V gene TRBV2; TRBD2 matches at 13 bases. The CDR3 covers 17 residues. Looked up from germline, CDR1 is SNHLY and CDR2 is FYNNEI. The V gene end was trimmed by 7 bases and the J gene end by 5 bases; junction bases not matched to a gene: 11. The CDR3 DNA reads TGTGCCAGCACCTGGACTAGCGGGGGACTCGTCCACAATGAGCAGTTCTTC. Translation: CASTWTSGGLVHNEQFF.

CDR3 sequence: CAIRGTGLPQEGNTIYF. DNA for the CDR3: TGTGCCATCAGGGGGACAGGGCTACCCCAGGAAGGAAACACCATATATTTT. The rearrangement links TRBV10-3 to TRBJ1-3, with TRBD1 matching over 9 bases. The germline V gene has CDR1 ENHRY and CDR2 SYGVKD. The length of the CDR3 is 17 residues. With V trimmed by 6 bases and J by 4 bases, 13 bases remained unmatched.

This chain links TRBV7-9 with TRBJ2-2, with D possibly called TRBD1 or TRBD2 (6 bases each). This CDR3 region has 15 residues. The V and J ends lost 1 base and 4 bases respectively, with 10 bases between them. The V gene's germline CDR1 is SEHNR and CDR2 FQNEAQ (reference sequence). The CDR3 loop is CASSLGRGGTGELFF. As DNA, the CDR3 is TGTGCCAGCAGCTTAGGCAGGGGAGGCACCGGGGAGCTGTTTTTT.

The gene calls are TRBV28 and TRBJ1-2; TRBD1 matches 7 bases. The junction had 8 bases not matched to a gene; V was cut back by 6 bases and J by 7 bases. Per germline, CDR1 MDHEN and CDR2 SYDVKM. This CDR3 spans 13 amino acids. CDR3 in amino acids: CASSPRGQPGYTF. CDR3 bases: TGTGCCAGCAGCCCGAGGGGACAGCCTGGCTACACCTTC.

The V gene is TRBV4-3, the J gene TRBJ1-3; the D is unclear. Per germline, CDR1 LGHNA and CDR2 YSLEER. The CDR3 has 16 amino acids. Deletions cut 0 bases from V and 0 bases from J, with 9 bases between. This CDR3 is CASSQDWEYSGNTIYF. CDR3 coding DNA: TGCGCCAGCAGCCAAGATTGGGAATACTCTGGAAACACCATATATTTT.

This chain joins TRBV15 and TRBJ1-5; D uncertain. Trimming shortened V by 6 bases and J by 3 bases, and 9 bases separated the two germline ends. This CDR3 is 13 amino acids long. The germline gives CDR1 LNHNV, CDR2 YYDKDF (reference sequence). The CDR3 region has the DNA TGTGCCACCAGTCTGGCAGACAATCAGCCCCAGCATTTT. As protein: CATSLADNQPQHF.

With regard to this clone: At one of its ends the junction is not consistent with the germline gene, which may arise from a read error. This chain joins TRBV11-3 and TRBJ2-2; 8 bases align to TRBD1. Germline V gene data show CDR1 as SGHNT and CDR2 as YENEEA. The CDR3 extends over 13 amino acids. The CDR3 loop reads CASSLGTGTGAVF. DNA of the CDR3: TGTGCCAGCAGCTTAGGGACCGGGACAGGAGCTGTTTTT.